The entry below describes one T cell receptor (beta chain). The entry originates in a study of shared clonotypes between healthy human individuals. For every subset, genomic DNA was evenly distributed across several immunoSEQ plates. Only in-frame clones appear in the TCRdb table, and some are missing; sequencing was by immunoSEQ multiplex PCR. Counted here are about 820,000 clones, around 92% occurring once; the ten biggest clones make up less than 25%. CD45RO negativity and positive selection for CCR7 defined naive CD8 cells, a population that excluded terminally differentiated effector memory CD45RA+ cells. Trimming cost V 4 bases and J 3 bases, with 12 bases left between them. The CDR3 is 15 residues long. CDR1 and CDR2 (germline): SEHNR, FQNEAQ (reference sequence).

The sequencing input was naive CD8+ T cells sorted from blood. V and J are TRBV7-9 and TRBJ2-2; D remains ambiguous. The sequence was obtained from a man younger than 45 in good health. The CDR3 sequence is CASSSEPSHTGELFF. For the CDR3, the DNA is TGTGCCAGCAGCTCCGAACCTAGTCACACCGGGGAGCTGTTTTTT.